The following is a T cell receptor beta chain sequence with its context. The antigen remains undetermined. Sequenced by immunoSEQ multiplex PCR; TCRdb stores in-frame clones only, minus some. The repertoire holds roughly 2.5 million clones, 90% to 95% seen once, with under 0.15% in the top ten. This entry belongs to a study of shared clonotypes between healthy human individuals. The wider study: The study used three CD4 naive, three CD4 memory, two CD8 naive and one CD8 memory plate per donor.

General study findings and limits: The study generally estimated greater richness for naive than memory subsets.

The donor population consisted of healthy HIV-negative adults with no recent acute infections or vaccinations. There were only Caucasian adults among the donors, and all lived in Nashville, Tennessee. This CDR3 has 16 residues. Unmatched junction bases numbered 10, after V lost 5 bases and J lost 2 bases. Germline CDR1 is PRHDT and CDR2 is FYEKMQ (reference sequence). Sequencing used naive CD4+ T cells sorted from blood. Subset here: CD45RA+ positively selected. V and J are TRBV13 and TRBJ2-5; 8 bases are a match to TRBD1. This TCR was recovered from a man younger than 35 in good health. CDR3 protein: CASSLQDRALQETQYF. The DNA of the CDR3 is TGTGCCAGCAGCCTCCAGGACAGGGCGTTACAAGAGACCCAGTACTTC.